The T cell receptor (beta chain) described here comes from a study of T-cell reconstitution after alpha-beta-depleted transplantation in children listed by TCRdb under 2016. For context, the study as a whole: Using TCR repertoire profiling, the study followed T-cell immune reconstitution in a quantitative way in children after TCRalphabeta/CD19-depleted allogeneic hematopoietic cell transplantation. Summary of the overall study and its limitations: The high TCRbeta diversity at day 60 in some patients was ascribed to recipient T cells and intrathymic progenitors that had survived conditioning. The apparently early alphabetaT-cell count recovery about two months after transplant was reportedly dependent on only several hundred rapidly expanded clones derived from non-depleted graft cells. Hyperexpanded clone frequencies declined over subsequent months; after one year, T-cell counts and TCRbeta diversity were mostly attributed to newly produced T cells.

In this sample, this clonotype turned up many times. What antigen it recognizes has not been identified. Nothing much larger sits one base from this clone, and base qualities are not available. Library creation used PCR. The data were produced on an Illumina HiSeq 2500. To normalize quantification of the TCRbeta repertoire, the TCR libraries were built with molecular barcoding that relied on unique molecular identifiers. TCRdb reprocessing: public reads trimmed at Q25 with fastp, clones called with MiXCR, in-frame beta chains kept. Identical CDR3 protein sequences are pooled into one entry, listed with their most common genes and DNA. This sample holds about 460,000 distinct CDR3 sequences; 10% were observed only once. The top ten clones comprise 2% of the sample. The treatment or condition label, as the study defines it: allogeneic hematopoietic cell transplantation with graft depleted of TCRalphabeta T cells and CD19 B cells. The children who served as transplant recipients had been given grafts of TCRalphabeta/CD19-depleted allogeneic hematopoietic cells.

As encoded in the germline V gene (reference sequence), CDR1 is DFQATT while CDR2 is SNEGSKA. Taken from cysteine to phenylalanine, the CDR3 has 11 residues. Of all the DNA, just the CDR3 is kept, 33 bases in frame from base 1. V is reduced by 3 bases and J by 2 bases, leaving a spacing of 5 bases between them. This receptor was obtained from a child aged 2-9 years with inherited bone marrow failure, due to receive a stem cell transplant. Recombination linked TRBV20-1 to TRBJ2-7, and possibly TRBD2, on 5 matching bases. The sample consisted of PBMCs, taken before TCRalphabeta/CD19-depleted stem cell transplant. The encoded CDR3 is CSASGAYEQYF. The nucleotides are TGCAGTGCTAGCGGGGCCTACGAGCAGTACTTC.